Following are 6 T cell receptor beta chains from one sample sequenced in a study of cytomegalovirus exposure and HLA in healthy donors. PCR involved 60 Vbeta and 13 Jbeta primers. The data were produced by immunoSEQ multiplex PCR, yet TCRdb's version contains in-frame clones alone and is incomplete. The sample lists 100,000 to 150,000 clones, about 78% occurring once. The sample was PBMCs. These receptors all come from a man aged 25-45 years in good health and CMV-seronegative.

A few counts support this clone. The chain couples TRBV19 to TRBJ1-5, with a tentative D call TRBD1 (5 bases). The germline V gene encodes CDR1 LNHDA and CDR2 SQIVND (reference sequence). The V end lost 5 bases, the J end lost 3 bases, and 14 bases lay between the germline ends. The length of the CDR3 is 15 residues. CDR3 region: CASSYSRVLNQPQHF. The CDR3 nucleotides are TGTGCCAGTAGTTATTCCAGGGTCCTCAATCAGCCCCAGCATTTT.

The gene calls are TRBV5-5 and TRBJ1-1; no clear D gene. The ends were cut back, 0 bases at V and 1 base at J, with 10 bases in the middle. Per germline, CDR1 SGHKS and CDR2 YYEKEE (reference sequence). The CDR3 runs to 15 residues. The chain's CDR3 is CASSLEVTPNTEAFF. The CDR3 nucleotides are TGTGCCAGCAGCTTGGAGGTGACACCGAACACTGAAGCTTTCTTT. Using reference TRBV5-5 and TRBJ1-1 for the parts outside the CDR3, the full variable domain is DAGVTQSPTHLIKTRGQQVTLRCSPISGHKSVSWYQQVLGQGPQFIFQYYEKEERGRGNFPDRFSARQFPNYSSELNVNALLLGDSALYLCASSLEVTPNTEAFFGQGTRLTVV.

This rearrangement joins TRBV28 to TRBJ1-1; TRBD1 matches 9 bases. The CDR3 runs to 16 residues. Trimming took 5 bases from V and 0 from J; bases not matched to a gene: 7. The germline gives CDR1 MDHEN, CDR2 SYDVKM. The CDR3 DNA reads TGTGCCAGCAGTAACCCGGACAGGGGACTGAACACTGAAGCTTTCTTT. It codes for CASSNPDRGLNTEAFF. Full variable domain (missing parts from reference TRBV28 and TRBJ1-1): DVKVTQSSRYLVKRTGEKVFLECVQDMDHENMFWYRQDPGLGLRLIYFSYDVKMKEKGDIPEGYSVSREKKERFSLILESASTNQTSMYLCASSNPDRGLNTEAFFGQGTRLTVV.

This clone appeared once. This chain connects TRBV7-2 to TRBJ2-3, with D possibly being TRBD1 (5 bases). CDR1 and CDR2 (germline): SGHTA, FQGNSA. The CDR3 is 15 amino acids. V lost 1 base and J lost 4, with 12 bases in between. CDR3 sequence (DNA): TGTGCCAGCAGCTTAGTTGTGGGGCGACCAGATACGCAGTATTTT. This encodes CASSLVVGRPDTQYF.

The J gene is TRBJ1-6, the V gene TRBV30, with 8 bases that match TRBD1. The CDR3 extends over 18 amino acids. The V gene's germline CDR1 is GTSNPN and CDR2 SVGIG (reference sequence). V gave up 3 bases and J gave up 6 bases; unmatched junction bases: 16. CDR3 nucleotide sequence: TGTGCCTGGAGCGCCGGGACAGGCGAGAGCTTATTTAATTCACCCCTCCACTTT. Protein sequence: CAWSAGTGESLFNSPLHF.

This clone came up once. V is TRBV27 and J is TRBJ2-1, with D perhaps TRBD1 (5 bases). The V end lost 5 bases, the J end lost 4 bases, and 18 bases lay between the germline ends. This CDR3 spans 16 amino acids. Germline CDR1 and CDR2: MNHEY and SMNVEV (reference sequence). CDR3 residues: CASSMGVVGAYNEQFF. CDR3 coding DNA: TGTGCCAGCAGTATGGGTGTAGTTGGGGCTTACAATGAGCAGTTCTTC.